The 17 T cell receptor beta chains below all came from one sample that was sequenced in a study of response to subunit inactivated influenza vaccine. Via MiXCR, TCRdb re-called the RT-PCR reads, giving one row per CDR3 protein. The sample records 300,000 to 350,000 distinct CDR3 sequences, around a fifth being singletons. The specimen comprised PBMCs from blood, sampled about 20 months after vaccination. The receptors shown here come from a man aged 50 to 75 who received an inactivated influenza vaccine.

The chain recombines TRBV6-2 or TRBV6-3 with TRBJ2-1; unclear D gene. This CDR3 comprises 14 residues. Per the germline V gene, CDR1 is MNHEY and CDR2 is SVGEGT. With 8 bases removed from V and 8 bases from J, the gap between germline ends came to 19 bases. The CDR3 nucleotides are TGTGCCAGCTCCCGGGCCTTAGAGACGGATGAGCAGTTCTTC. Its protein product is CASSRALETDEQFF.

This chain connects TRBV6-2 or TRBV6-3 to TRBJ1-2; possibly TRBD1 for D (5 bases). CDR1 is MNHEY and CDR2 is SVGEGT in the germline V gene. V was cut by 5 bases and J by 0 bases, with 16 bases left in between. This CDR3 is 16 amino acids long. CDR3 in DNA: TGTGCCAGCAGTACCGATCGACAGCTGACTAACTATGGCTACACCTTC. This encodes CASSTDRQLTNYGYTF.

This clonotype was recorded a few times. The chain joins TRBV10-2 to TRBJ2-7, with TRBD1 identical over 10 bases. The germline CDR1 and CDR2 sequences are WSHSY and SAAADI. The CDR3 is 14 amino acids. V lost 4 bases and J lost 4; bases outside the gene matches: 4. CDR3 region: CASSGGTGVYEQYF. The DNA for the CDR3 is TGCGCCAGCAGTGGTGGGACAGGGGTTTACGAGCAGTACTTC.

This clonotype occurred many times. The chain recombines TRBV3-1 with TRBJ1-2; 7 nucleotides line up with TRBD1. This CDR3 has 16 residues. The J segment lost 0 bases and the V segment lost 5 bases, leaving 9 bases of the junction unmatched. Germline assignment: CDR1 LGHDT and CDR2 YNNKEL (reference sequence). The CDR3 is CASSNLDRESNYGYTF. CDR3 sequence (DNA): TGTGCCAGCAGCAACCTAGACAGGGAGTCTAACTATGGCTACACCTTC.

The rearrangement joins TRBV12-3 or TRBV12-4 to TRBJ2-7, with D perhaps given as TRBD1 or TRBD2 (5 bases each). The V end was cut by 10 bases, the J end by 0 bases, with 10 bases between. The CDR3 covers 12 residues. In DNA form, the CDR3 reads TGTGCCACCCGGGGCACCTCCTACGAGCAGTACTTC. It specifies CATRGTSYEQYF.

The CDR3 spells CASSQGTLKGNIQYF. The CDR3 DNA is TGTGCCAGCAGCCAAGGGACACTGAAAGGAAACATTCAGTACTTC. The chain employs TRBV14 and TRBJ2-4; D is possibly TRBD1 (5 bases). The CDR3 extends over 15 amino acids. V was cut by 1 base and J by 6 bases, with 13 bases left in between. From germline, CDR1 is SGHDN and CDR2 FVKESK.

This clonotype was seen a few times. The V gene is TRBV20-1, the J gene TRBJ1-3; D call uncertain. The germline CDR1 and CDR2 sequences are DFQATT and SNEGSKA (reference sequence). This CDR3 spans 14 amino acids. V was trimmed by 3 bases and J by 0 bases, leaving 9 bases between them. The CDR3 nucleotides read TGCAGTGCTAGGGACCAGAACTCTGGAAACACCATATATTTT. This sequence encodes CSARDQNSGNTIYF.

The genes are TRBV28 and TRBJ1-4; D is undetermined. Trimming took off 5 bases at V and 6 bases at J, with 13 bases between the two ends. This CDR3 is 14 amino acids long. In germline, CDR1 is MDHEN, CDR2 SYDVKM. This CDR3 reads CASSPLLGDEKLFF. As DNA, the CDR3 is TGTGCCAGCAGTCCCCTCCTCGGGGATGAAAAACTGTTTTTT.

The chain combines TRBV28 with TRBJ1-1; D may be TRBD1 (6 bases). The V end was cut by 5 bases, the J end by 5 bases, with 18 bases between. This CDR3 region has 15 residues. From germline, CDR1 is MDHEN and CDR2 SYDVKM. In DNA, the CDR3 is TGTGCCAGCAGTCGCCGGAGGGGGGGCGGGACTGAAGCTTTCTTT. It specifies CASSRRRGGGTEAFF.

The chain joins TRBV7-6 to TRBJ2-7; D is unresolved. CDR1 and CDR2 (germline): SGHVS, FNYEAQ. V lost 4 bases and J lost 0, with 13 bases in between. CDR3 length: 15 amino acids. The DNA of the CDR3 is TGTGCCAGCAGCTCTAACCGACGGACCTCCTACGAGCAGTACTTC. Translation: CASSSNRRTSYEQYF.

The CDR3 region is CASTFTGTSSGELFF. In DNA, the CDR3 is TGCGCCAGCACCTTTACGGGGACGTCTTCCGGGGAGCTGTTTTTT. The chain is built from TRBV5-1 and TRBJ2-2; D might be TRBD1 or TRBD2, each matching 5 bases. The CDR3 is 15 residues long. Germline CDR1 is SGHRS and CDR2 is YFSETQ. V was shortened by 6 bases and J by 6 bases, with 18 bases between the two germline ends.

This clonotype was seen more than once but under ten times. The chain joins TRBV4-3 to TRBJ1-5, with D unclear. Trimming took off 5 bases at V and 0 bases at J, with 14 bases between the two ends. The CDR3 covers 16 residues. Per the germline V gene, CDR1 is LGHNA and CDR2 is YSLEER. CDR3 coding DNA: TGCGCCAGCAGCAAAGGATTCGAATTTAGCAATCAGCCCCAGCATTTT. Its translation: CASSKGFEFSNQPQHF.

The chain couples TRBV12-3 or TRBV12-4 to TRBJ2-2; 12 nucleotides align to TRBD2. With V trimmed by 7 bases and J by 3 bases, 15 bases remained unmatched. This CDR3 comprises 19 residues. The CDR3 DNA reads TGTGCCAGCACCCCTCGACGGACTAGCGGGGCGGGAGACACCGGGGAGCTGTTTTTT. Its translation: CASTPRRTSGAGDTGELFF.

This clonotype was observed a handful of times. The rearrangement uses TRBV29-1 and TRBJ1-3, with D uncertain. V dropped 3 bases and J dropped 0 bases, with 9 bases sitting between them. The CDR3 loop spans 14 amino acids. Germline V gives CDR1 SQVTM, CDR2 ANQGSEA. Written as DNA, the CDR3 is TGCAGCGTTGAGGAGTTCACCTCTGGAAACACCATATATTTT. Protein sequence: CSVEEFTSGNTIYF.

This clonotype was seen a few times. J is TRBJ2-3 and V is TRBV7-2; unclear D gene. With 5 bases removed from V and 0 bases from J, the gap between germline ends came to 12 bases. The V gene's germline CDR1 is SGHTA and CDR2 FQGNSA. The CDR3 covers 15 residues. Here the CDR3 DNA reads TGTGCCAGCAGCCCCCTAGGAATTAGCACAGATACGCAGTATTTT. Protein: CASSPLGISTDTQYF.

This clonotype was seen a few times. V is TRBV20-1 and J is TRBJ2-1; D is uncertain. Germline CDR1 DFQATT, CDR2 SNEGSKA (reference sequence). This CDR3 has 11 residues. V was cut by 3 bases and J by 7 bases, with 7 bases left in between. CDR3 protein: CSARVWNEQFF. The CDR3 DNA is TGCAGTGCTAGGGTGTGGAATGAGCAGTTCTTC.

Turning to this clonotype: The junction does not match germline at one end; this may be a read error. V is TRBV5-4 and J is TRBJ1-1; D may be TRBD1 (5 bases). This CDR3 comprises 16 residues. CDR1 is SGHNT and CDR2 is YYREEE in the germline V gene (reference sequence). For the CDR3, the DNA is TGTGCCAGCAGTATCGGGGCAGGCCTCATGAACACTGAAGCTTTCTTC. Residues: CASSIGAGLMNTEAFF.